These 27 T cell receptor beta chains came from one sample sequenced in a study of T cell responses to AZD1222 COVID-19 vaccine. TCRdb's table, derived via immunoSEQ multiplex PCR, lists solely in-frame clones and lacks some. The data show tens of thousands of clones, approximately 91% seen once. This specimen consisted of peripheral blood, obtained on day 0 of AZD1222 vaccination. These receptors were collected from an adult in good health.

V is TRBV3-1 (or the pseudogene TRBV3-2) and J is TRBJ2-7; D unclear. The V and J ends lost 2 bases and 0 bases respectively, with 8 bases between them. Germline V gene sequence: CDR1 LGHDT, CDR2 YNNKEL (reference sequence). This CDR3 comprises 14 residues. CDR3 protein: CASSQQPTSYEQYF. The CDR3 DNA reads TGTGCCAGCAGCCAACAGCCTACCTCCTACGAGCAGTACTTC.

The V call is TRBV6-5, the J call TRBJ1-2; D remains ambiguous. The germline V gene encodes CDR1 MNHEY and CDR2 SVGAGI. V lost 0 bases, J lost 1 base, and 6 bases lay in between. This CDR3 has 14 amino acids. Here the CDR3 DNA reads TGTGCCAGCAGTTACTCGGGCAGTAACTATGGCTACACCTTC. It specifies CASSYSGSNYGYTF.

The sample holds a few counts of this clone. V usage is TRBV5-4 and J usage is TRBJ1-2, with a possible D match to TRBD1 (5 bases). V was trimmed by 0 bases and J by 6 bases, leaving 9 bases between them. This CDR3 has 13 residues. CDR1 and CDR2 from the germline V gene are SGHNT and YYREEE (reference sequence). The CDR3 loop reads CASSLGGVDGYTF. Here the CDR3 DNA reads TGTGCCAGCAGCTTGGGAGGGGTCGATGGCTACACCTTC.

CDR3 coding DNA: TGTGCCAGCAGCTTGGATCGTGGGAGGAGTGAGCAGTTCTTC. It codes for CASSLDRGRSEQFF. The chain carries TRBV11-3 and TRBJ2-1; a possible D gene is TRBD2 (6 bases). V lost 3 bases, J lost 9 bases, and 15 bases lay in between. CDR1 is SGHNT and CDR2 is YENEEA in the germline V gene. The CDR3 totals 14 residues.

The chain carries TRBV7-3 and TRBJ1-1; D unresolved. Trimming took off 0 bases at V and 2 bases at J, with 4 bases between the two ends. Germline CDR1 reads SGHTA; CDR2 reads FQGTGA. The CDR3 totals 13 residues. The CDR3 spells CASSLTLNTEAFF. The CDR3 DNA follows: TGTGCCAGCAGCTTAACCCTAAACACTGAAGCTTTCTTT. Complete variable domain (other parts from reference TRBV7-3 and TRBJ1-1): GAGVSQTPSNKVTEKGKYVELRCDPISGHTALYWYRQSLGQGPEFLIYFQGTGAADDSGLPNDRFFAVRPEGSVSTLKIQRTERGDSAVYLCASSLTLNTEAFFGQGTRLTVV.

V and J are TRBV5-5 and TRBJ1-1, with D tentatively TRBD1 (5 bases). CDR1 and CDR2 from the germline V gene are SGHKS and YYEKEE (reference sequence). Deletions cut 4 bases from V and 0 bases from J, with 10 bases between. This CDR3 has 14 amino acids. The CDR3 nucleotides are TGTGCCAGCAGCCTCCAGACAGTGAACACTGAAGCTTTCTTT. Its protein product is CASSLQTVNTEAFF.

V is TRBV7-2 and J is TRBJ2-7; D is undetermined. V was trimmed by 5 bases and J by 4 bases, leaving 6 bases between them. Germline CDR1 is SGHTA and CDR2 is FQGNSA. This CDR3 has 11 residues. The CDR3, as DNA: TGTGCCAGCAGCCTTACGTACGAGCAGTACTTC. Residues: CASSLTYEQYF.

The V and J genes are TRBV7-3 and TRBJ2-3; D ambiguous. Germline-derived CDR1 and CDR2 are SGHTA and FQGTGA. The CDR3 spans 13 residues. Trimming stripped 3 bases from V and 5 bases from J, with 9 bases between. The CDR3 DNA sequence: TGTGCCAGCAGCTTCTCGAATGGAGATACGCAGTATTTT. Its translation: CASSFSNGDTQYF. The entire variable domain, with the rest obtained from reference TRBV7-3 and TRBJ2-3, is as follows: GAGVSQTPSNKVTEKGKYVELRCDPISGHTALYWYRQSLGQGPEFLIYFQGTGAADDSGLPNDRFFAVRPEGSVSTLKIQRTERGDSAVYLCASSFSNGDTQYFGPGTRLTVL.

The chain is built from TRBV5-1 and TRBJ1-1; no firm D call. Per germline, CDR1 SGHRS and CDR2 YFSETQ. The CDR3 length is 13 residues. Trimming removed 0 bases at V and 8 bases at J, with 11 bases between. The CDR3 coding sequence is TGCGCCAGCAGCTTGGTCCCAGAGGGAGAAGCTTTCTTT. It is translated as CASSLVPEGEAFF. Based on the CDR3 plus reference TRBV5-1 and TRBJ1-1, the full variable domain is KAGVTQTPRYLIKTRGQQVTLSCSPISGHRSVSWYQQTPGQGLQFLFEYFSETQRNKGNFPGRFSGRQFSNSRSEMNVSTLELGDSALYLCASSLVPEGEAFFGQGTRLTVV.

The chain uses TRBV5-1 and TRBJ1-6; 8 bases agree with TRBD1. The CDR3 runs 15 residues. Germline V CDR1 and CDR2: SGHRS, YFSETQ. V lost 4 bases, J lost 7 bases, and 7 bases stayed unmatched. CDR3 sequence: CASSINDRGNSPLHF. CDR3 in DNA: TGCGCCAGCAGCATCAACGACAGGGGAAATTCACCCCTCCACTTT.

This clone was recorded once. The chain employs TRBV28 and TRBJ2-2; the D gene could be TRBD1 or TRBD2 (5 bases each). V was shortened by 6 bases and J by 1 base, with 15 bases between the two germline ends. Germline V gene data show CDR1 as MDHEN and CDR2 as SYDVKM. This CDR3 comprises 16 residues. The CDR3 reads CASSESRDRNTGELFF. The CDR3 nucleotides read TGTGCCAGCAGCGAATCCCGGGACCGGAACACCGGGGAGCTGTTTTTT.

The chain has TRBV2 and TRBJ1-2, with 9 bases matching TRBD1. Trimming at V came to 4 bases and at J to 5 bases, leaving 2 bases not matched to a gene. The CDR3 is 13 residues long. Germline lookup yields CDR1 SNHLY and CDR2 FYNNEI. For the CDR3, the DNA is TGTGCCAGCAGTGGGACAGGGGCTTATGGCTACACCTTC. This gives the protein CASSGTGAYGYTF.

V is TRBV3-1 (or the pseudogene TRBV3-2) and J is TRBJ2-7; D not resolved. V was shortened by 5 bases and J by 1 base, with 3 bases between the two germline ends. Germline CDR1 is LGHDT and CDR2 is YNNKEL (reference sequence). The CDR3 is made up of 11 amino acids. The CDR3 protein is CASSKSYEQYF. DNA of the CDR3: TGTGCCAGCAGCAAATCCTACGAGCAGTACTTC.

This clone is a singleton in its sample. The rearrangement joins TRBV28 to TRBJ1-5, with D possibly matching TRBD1 (5 bases). The V gene's germline CDR1 is MDHEN and CDR2 SYDVKM. Trimming shortened V by 2 bases and J by 4 bases, and 9 bases separated the two germline ends. The CDR3 contains 14 residues. In DNA form, the CDR3 reads TGTGCCAGCAGTTTAGGGGCACTTAATCAGCCCCAGCATTTT. Translating gives CASSLGALNQPQHF.

The CDR3 protein is CASSPRTSGGANEQFF. The CDR3 coding sequence is TGCGCCAGCAGCCCGAGGACTAGCGGGGGGGCGAATGAGCAGTTCTTC. The rearrangement links TRBV5-1 to TRBJ2-1; 15 bases map to TRBD2. This CDR3 has 16 residues. V shed 4 bases, J shed 7 bases, and the junction held 6 bases outside the gene matches. Germline loops: CDR1 SGHRS, CDR2 YFSETQ.

V usage is TRBV2 and J usage is TRBJ2-7, with D perhaps assigned TRBD1 or TRBD2 (5 bases each). Per germline, CDR1 SNHLY and CDR2 FYNNEI. This CDR3 comprises 15 residues. V was trimmed by 6 bases and J by 2 bases, leaving 17 bases between them. The CDR3, as DNA: TGTGCCAGCAGGGATATCCGGGACGGCACCTACGAGCAGTACTTC. Residues: CASRDIRDGTYEQYF.

V and J are TRBV6-5 and TRBJ1-4; D call uncertain. Trimming removed 2 bases from V and 8 bases from J, with 9 bases in between. Germline V CDR1 and CDR2: MNHEY, SVGAGI. There are 13 residues in the CDR3. The CDR3 is CASSYKFREKLFF. In nucleotides, the CDR3 is TGTGCCAGCAGTTACAAGTTTCGGGAAAAACTGTTTTTT.

This clone was detected only once. The J gene is TRBJ1-2, the V gene TRBV6-1; D is perhaps TRBD1 (5 bases). The CDR3 has 15 amino acids. V lost 0 bases and J lost 5, with 13 bases in between. Germline assignment: CDR1 MNHNS and CDR2 SASEGT. The CDR3 loop reads CASSEALRRVYGYTF. The CDR3 nucleotides read TGTGCCAGCAGTGAAGCGCTTCGCAGGGTGTATGGCTACACCTTC.

The V gene is TRBV19, the J gene TRBJ1-1; D gene ambiguous. CDR3 length equals 14 residues. Germline V CDR1 and CDR2: LNHDA, SQIVND (reference sequence). Trimming removed 7 bases at V and 3 bases at J, with 15 bases between. CDR3 in amino acids: CASTAGRVDTEAFF. Here the CDR3 DNA reads TGTGCCAGTACGGCAGGTAGGGTGGACACTGAAGCTTTCTTT. The full variable domain, rest sourced from reference TRBV19 and TRBJ1-1, is DGGITQSPKYLFRKEGQNVTLSCEQNLNHDAMYWYRQDPGQGLRLIYYSQIVNDFQKGDIAEGYSVSREKKESFPLTVTSAQKNPTAFYLCASTAGRVDTEAFFGQGTRLTVV.

V usage is TRBV7-9 and J usage is TRBJ1-1; D is unclear. The V and J ends lost 6 bases and 2 bases respectively, with 10 bases between them. The CDR3 length is 13 residues. CDR1 is SEHNR, CDR2 FQNEAQ, per germline (reference sequence). CDR3 residues: CASRLGLNTEAFF. CDR3 in DNA: TGTGCCAGCAGACTAGGATTAAACACTGAAGCTTTCTTT. Based on the CDR3 plus reference TRBV7-9 and TRBJ1-1, the full variable domain is DTGVSQNPRHKITKRGQNVTFRCDPISEHNRLYWYRQTLGQGPEFLTYFQNEAQLEKSRLLSDRFSAERPKGSFSTLEIQRTEQGDSAMYLCASRLGLNTEAFFGQGTRLTVV.

The V call is TRBV2, the J call TRBJ2-2; possible D gene TRBD1, 5 bases. CDR3 size: 15 residues. Between the trimmed V and J ends, which lost 5 bases and 4 bases, there was a span of 14 bases. Per the germline V gene, CDR1 is SNHLY and CDR2 is FYNNEI. The CDR3 sequence is CASSPRAVSTGELFF. The CDR3 nucleotides read TGTGCCAGCAGTCCCAGGGCGGTGAGCACCGGGGAGCTGTTTTTT.

The V gene is TRBV21-1, the J gene TRBJ2-7; TRBD2, the table's D call, was not compared with the DNA. TRBV21-1 is recorded as a pseudogene. The CDR3 extends over 12 amino acids. The CDR3 DNA sequence: TGTGCCAGCAGCAAAGTTCGAACCGAGAGAGGCTTC. Its translation: CASSKVRTERGF.

This chain uses TRBV19 with TRBJ2-3; D gene uncertain. Trimming took off 5 bases at V and 0 bases at J, with 3 bases between the two ends. The CDR3 spans 12 residues. Germline CDR1 LNHDA, CDR2 SQIVND (reference sequence). For the CDR3, the DNA is TGTGCCAGTAGTGCCAGCACAGATACGCAGTATTTT. It codes for CASSASTDTQYF.

The CDR3 DNA sequence: TGCGCCAGCAGCTTGGCGGTAGGAGGCCCAGAGACCCAGTACTTC. It yields the protein CASSLAVGGPETQYF. The rearrangement joins TRBV5-1 to TRBJ2-5; a possible D gene is TRBD2 (5 bases). From germline, CDR1 is SGHRS and CDR2 YFSETQ. V lost 0 bases and J lost 4, with 13 bases in between. This CDR3 has 15 amino acids.

The chain carries TRBV11-2 and TRBJ1-4; 7 bases are a match to TRBD1. Germline V gives CDR1 SGHAT, CDR2 FQNNGV. The CDR3 contains 15 residues. V trimming: 3 bases; J trimming: 8 bases; junction bases outside the gene matches: 9. The CDR3 here is CASSFVGGSGEKLFF. CDR3 sequence (DNA): TGTGCCAGCAGCTTCGTAGGGGGCAGTGGGGAAAAACTGTTTTTT.

This clone was counted a single time. The rearrangement uses TRBV12-3 or TRBV12-4 and TRBJ2-7; 9 nucleotides match TRBD1. The CDR3 consists of 13 residues. Unmatched junction bases numbered 7, after V lost 6 bases and J lost 7 bases. This CDR3 is CASRLQGAQEQYF. CDR3 DNA: TGTGCCAGCAGGTTACAGGGGGCCCAGGAGCAGTACTTC.

V and J are TRBV9 and TRBJ1-2, with 9 bases matching TRBD1. J lost 7 bases, V lost 3 bases, and 4 bases had no gene match. In germline, CDR1 is SGDLS, CDR2 YYNGEE. The CDR3 covers 13 residues. CDR3 bases: TGTGCCAGCAGCGAAACAGGGGGCTCTGGCTACACCTTC. It is translated as CASSETGGSGYTF.